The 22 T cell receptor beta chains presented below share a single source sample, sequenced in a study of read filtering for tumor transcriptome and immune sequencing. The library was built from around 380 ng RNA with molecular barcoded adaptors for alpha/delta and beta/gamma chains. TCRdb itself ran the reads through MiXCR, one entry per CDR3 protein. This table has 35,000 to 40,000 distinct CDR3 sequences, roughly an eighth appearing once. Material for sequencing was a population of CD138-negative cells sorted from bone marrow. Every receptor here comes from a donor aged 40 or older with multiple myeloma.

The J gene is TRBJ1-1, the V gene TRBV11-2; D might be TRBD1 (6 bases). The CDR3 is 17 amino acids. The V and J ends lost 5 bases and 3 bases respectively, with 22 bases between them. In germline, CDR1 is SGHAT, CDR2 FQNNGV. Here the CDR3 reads CASSPSGTLATYTEAFF. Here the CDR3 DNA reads TGTGCCAGCAGCCCCTCTGGGACACTCGCTACATACACTGAAGCTTTCTTT. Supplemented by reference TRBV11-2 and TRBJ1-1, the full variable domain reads EAGVAQSPRYKIIEKRQSVAFWCNPISGHATLYWYQQILGQGPKLLIQFQNNGVVDDSQLPKDRFSAERLKGVDSTLKIQPAKLEDSAVYLCASSPSGTLATYTEAFFGQGTRLTVV.

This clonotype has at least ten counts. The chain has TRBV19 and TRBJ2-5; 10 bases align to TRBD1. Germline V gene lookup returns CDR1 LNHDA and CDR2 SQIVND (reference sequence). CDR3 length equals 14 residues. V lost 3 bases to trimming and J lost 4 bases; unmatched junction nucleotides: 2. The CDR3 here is CASSIGQGGETQYF. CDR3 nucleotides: TGTGCCAGTAGTATCGGACAGGGGGGAGAGACCCAGTACTTC. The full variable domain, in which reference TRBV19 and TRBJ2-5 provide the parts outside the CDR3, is DGGITQSPKYLFRKEGQNVTLSCEQNLNHDAMYWYRQDPGQGLRLIYYSQIVNDFQKGDIAEGYSVSREKKESFPLTVTSAQKNPTAFYLCASSIGQGGETQYFGPGTRLLVL.

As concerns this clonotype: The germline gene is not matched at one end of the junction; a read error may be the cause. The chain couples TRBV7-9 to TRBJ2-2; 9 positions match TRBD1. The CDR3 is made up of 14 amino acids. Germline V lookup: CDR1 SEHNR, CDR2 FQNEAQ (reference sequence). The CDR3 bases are TGTGCCAGCAGCACAGGGGGCGCCCCCGGGGAGCCGTTATTT. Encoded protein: CASSTGGAPGEPLF.

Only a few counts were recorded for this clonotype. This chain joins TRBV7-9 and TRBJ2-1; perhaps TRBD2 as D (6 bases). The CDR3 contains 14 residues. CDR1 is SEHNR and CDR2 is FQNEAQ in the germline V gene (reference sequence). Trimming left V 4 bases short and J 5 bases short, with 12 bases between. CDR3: CASSSGTGDNEQFF. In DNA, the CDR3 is TGTGCCAGCAGCTCCGGGACTGGCGACAATGAGCAGTTCTTC.

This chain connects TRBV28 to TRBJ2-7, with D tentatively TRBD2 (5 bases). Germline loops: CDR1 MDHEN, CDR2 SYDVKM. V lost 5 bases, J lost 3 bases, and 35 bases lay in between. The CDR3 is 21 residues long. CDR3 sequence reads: CASSPPSISSYTRAPYYEQYF. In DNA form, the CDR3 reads TGTGCCAGCAGTCCACCGAGTATTAGCTCTTACACTAGGGCCCCTTACTACGAGCAGTACTTC.

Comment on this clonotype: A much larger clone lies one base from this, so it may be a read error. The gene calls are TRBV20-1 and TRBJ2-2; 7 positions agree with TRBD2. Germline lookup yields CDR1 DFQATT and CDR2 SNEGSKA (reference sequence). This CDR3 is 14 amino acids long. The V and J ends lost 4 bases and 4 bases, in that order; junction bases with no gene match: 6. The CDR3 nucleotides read TGCAGTGCTACCGGGACTAACGGCACCGGGGAGCTGTTTTTT. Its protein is CSATGTNGTGELFF.

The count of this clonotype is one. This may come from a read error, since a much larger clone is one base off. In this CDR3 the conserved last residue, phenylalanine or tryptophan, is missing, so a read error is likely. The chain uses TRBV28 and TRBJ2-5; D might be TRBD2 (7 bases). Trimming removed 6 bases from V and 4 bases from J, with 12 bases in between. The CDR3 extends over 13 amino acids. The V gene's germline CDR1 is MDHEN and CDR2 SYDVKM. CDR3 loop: CASRRGGLETQYS. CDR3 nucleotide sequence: TGTGCCAGCAGAAGGGGGGGTTTAGAGACCCAGTACTCC.

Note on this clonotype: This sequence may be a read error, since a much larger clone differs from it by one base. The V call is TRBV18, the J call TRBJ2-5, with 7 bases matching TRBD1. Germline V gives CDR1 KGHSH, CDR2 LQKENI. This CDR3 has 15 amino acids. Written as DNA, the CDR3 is TGTGCCAGCCCACCCCAGGCGGACAGGCAAGAGACCCAGTACTTC. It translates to CASPPQADRQETQYF.

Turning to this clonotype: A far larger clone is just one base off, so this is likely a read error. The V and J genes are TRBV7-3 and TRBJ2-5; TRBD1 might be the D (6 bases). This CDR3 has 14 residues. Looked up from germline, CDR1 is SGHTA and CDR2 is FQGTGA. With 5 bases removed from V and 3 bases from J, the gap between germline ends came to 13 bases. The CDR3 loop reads CASSPAGDKETQYF. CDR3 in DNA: TGTGCCAGCAGCCCGGCAGGGGACAAAGAGACCCAGTACTTC.

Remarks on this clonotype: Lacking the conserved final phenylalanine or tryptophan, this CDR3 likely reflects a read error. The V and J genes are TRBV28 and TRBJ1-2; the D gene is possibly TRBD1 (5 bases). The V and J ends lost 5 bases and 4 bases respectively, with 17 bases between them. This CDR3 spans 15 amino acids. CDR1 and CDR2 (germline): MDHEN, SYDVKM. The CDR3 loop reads CASSPPGQGLYGYTL. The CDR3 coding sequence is TGTGCCAGCAGTCCACCGGGGCAGGGTCTCTATGGCTACACCCTC.

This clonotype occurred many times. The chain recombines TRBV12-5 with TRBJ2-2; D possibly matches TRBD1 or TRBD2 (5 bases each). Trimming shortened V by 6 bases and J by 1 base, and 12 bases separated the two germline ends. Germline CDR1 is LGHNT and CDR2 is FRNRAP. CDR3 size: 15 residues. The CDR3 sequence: CASGTGQGNTGELFF. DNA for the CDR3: TGTGCTAGTGGAACGGGGCAGGGGAACACCGGGGAGCTGTTTTTT.

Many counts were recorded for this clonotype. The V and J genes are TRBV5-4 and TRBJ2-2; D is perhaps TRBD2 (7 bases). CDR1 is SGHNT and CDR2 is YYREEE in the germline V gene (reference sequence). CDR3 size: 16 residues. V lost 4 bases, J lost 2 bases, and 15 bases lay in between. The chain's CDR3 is CASSGWGGRNTGELFF. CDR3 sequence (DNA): TGTGCCAGCAGCGGCTGGGGGGGGCGCAACACCGGGGAGCTGTTTTTT.

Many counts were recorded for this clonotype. DNA of the CDR3: TGTGCCAGCAGCTCCTCGGCGGGAGTCACCTACGAGCAGTACTTC. Its protein product is CASSSSAGVTYEQYF. V usage is TRBV7-9 and J usage is TRBJ2-7; 7 nucleotides line up with TRBD2. Per germline, CDR1 SEHNR and CDR2 FQNEAQ (reference sequence). The CDR3 has 15 amino acids. V was pared by 4 bases and J by 2 bases, with 8 bases of the junction left unmatched.

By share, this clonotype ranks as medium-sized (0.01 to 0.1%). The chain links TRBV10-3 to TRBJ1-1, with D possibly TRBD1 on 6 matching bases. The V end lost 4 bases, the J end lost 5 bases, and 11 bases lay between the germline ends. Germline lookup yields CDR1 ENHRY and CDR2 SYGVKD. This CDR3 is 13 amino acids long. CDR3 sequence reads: CAISVQGGTEAFF. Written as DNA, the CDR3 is TGTGCCATCAGTGTACAGGGAGGAACTGAAGCTTTCTTT.

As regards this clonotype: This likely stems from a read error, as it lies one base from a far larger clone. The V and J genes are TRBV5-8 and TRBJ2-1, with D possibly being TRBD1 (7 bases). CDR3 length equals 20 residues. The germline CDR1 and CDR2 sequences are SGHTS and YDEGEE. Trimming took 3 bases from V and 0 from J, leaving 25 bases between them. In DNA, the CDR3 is TGTGCCAGCAGCTCTCGGGGCAGGGGGGCGAGGGGGAACTCCTACAATGAGCAGTTCTTC. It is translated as CASSSRGRGARGNSYNEQFF.

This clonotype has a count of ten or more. CDR3 protein: CATSPEARGPQHF. The CDR3 DNA reads as TGTGCCACCAGCCCAGAGGCGCGAGGGCCCCAGCATTTT. The chain is built from TRBV15 and TRBJ1-5, with D uncertain. V was clipped by 5 bases and J by 9 bases, with 14 bases between them. The germline CDR1 and CDR2 sequences are LNHNV and YYDKDF (reference sequence). The CDR3 has 13 amino acids.

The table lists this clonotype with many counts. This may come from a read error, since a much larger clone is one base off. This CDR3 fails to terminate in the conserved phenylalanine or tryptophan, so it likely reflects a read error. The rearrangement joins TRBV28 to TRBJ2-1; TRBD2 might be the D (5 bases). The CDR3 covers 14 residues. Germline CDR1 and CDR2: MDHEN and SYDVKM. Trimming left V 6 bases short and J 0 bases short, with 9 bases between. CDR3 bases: TGTGCCAGCAGAAAGGACTCCTCCTACAATGAGCAGTTCTCC. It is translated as CASRKDSSYNEQFS.

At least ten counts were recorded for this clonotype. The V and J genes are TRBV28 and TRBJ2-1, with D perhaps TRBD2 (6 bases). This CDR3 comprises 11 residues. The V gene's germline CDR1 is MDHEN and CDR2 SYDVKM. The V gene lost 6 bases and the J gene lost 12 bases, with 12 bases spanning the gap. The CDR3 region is CASSLLARQFF. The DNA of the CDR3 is TGTGCCAGCAGCCTACTAGCTCGGCAGTTCTTC.

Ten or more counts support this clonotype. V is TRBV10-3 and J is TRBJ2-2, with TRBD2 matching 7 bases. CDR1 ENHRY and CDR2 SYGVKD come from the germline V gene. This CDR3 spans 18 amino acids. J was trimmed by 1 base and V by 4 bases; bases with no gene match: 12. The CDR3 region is CAISGALDRGVNTGELFF. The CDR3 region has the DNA TGTGCCATCAGTGGGGCCCTTGACCGGGGGGTGAACACCGGGGAGCTGTTTTTT.

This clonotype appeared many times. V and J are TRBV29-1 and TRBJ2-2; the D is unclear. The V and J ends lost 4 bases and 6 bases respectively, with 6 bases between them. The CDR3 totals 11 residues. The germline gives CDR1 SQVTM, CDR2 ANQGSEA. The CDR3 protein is CSVGYPGELFF. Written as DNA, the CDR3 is TGCAGCGTTGGGTATCCCGGGGAGCTGTTTTTT.

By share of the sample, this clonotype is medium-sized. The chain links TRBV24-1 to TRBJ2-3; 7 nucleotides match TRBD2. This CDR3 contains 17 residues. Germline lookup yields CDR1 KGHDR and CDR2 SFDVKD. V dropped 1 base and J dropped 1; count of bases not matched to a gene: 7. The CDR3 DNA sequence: TGTGCCACCAGTGATTTCGAAGGACTAGGGGGCACAGATACGCAGTATTTT. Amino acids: CATSDFEGLGGTDTQYF.

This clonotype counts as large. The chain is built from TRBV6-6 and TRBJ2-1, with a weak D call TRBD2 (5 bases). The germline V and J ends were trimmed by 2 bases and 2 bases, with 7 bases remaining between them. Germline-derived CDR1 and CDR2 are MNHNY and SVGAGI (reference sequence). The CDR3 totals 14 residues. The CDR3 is CASSYNGAYNEQFF. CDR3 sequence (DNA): TGTGCCAGCAGTTACAACGGGGCCTACAATGAGCAGTTCTTC.